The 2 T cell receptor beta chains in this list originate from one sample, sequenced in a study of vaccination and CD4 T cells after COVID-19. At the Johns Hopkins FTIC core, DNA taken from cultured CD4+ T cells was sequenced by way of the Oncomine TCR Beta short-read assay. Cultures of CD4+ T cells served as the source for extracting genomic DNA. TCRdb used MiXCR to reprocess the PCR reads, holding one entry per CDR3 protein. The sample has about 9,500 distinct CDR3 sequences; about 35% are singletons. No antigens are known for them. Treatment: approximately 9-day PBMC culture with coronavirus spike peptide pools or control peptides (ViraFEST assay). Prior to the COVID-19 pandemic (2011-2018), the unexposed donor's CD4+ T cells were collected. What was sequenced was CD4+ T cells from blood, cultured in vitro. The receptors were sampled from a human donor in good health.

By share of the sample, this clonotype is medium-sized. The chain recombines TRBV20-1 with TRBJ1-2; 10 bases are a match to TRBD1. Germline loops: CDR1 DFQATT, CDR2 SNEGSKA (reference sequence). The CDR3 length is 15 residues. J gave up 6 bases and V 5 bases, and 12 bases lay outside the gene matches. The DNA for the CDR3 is TGCAGTGCTGGCAGCGGACAGGGGGGATCGGATGGCTACACCTTC. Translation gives CSAGSGQGGSDGYTF.

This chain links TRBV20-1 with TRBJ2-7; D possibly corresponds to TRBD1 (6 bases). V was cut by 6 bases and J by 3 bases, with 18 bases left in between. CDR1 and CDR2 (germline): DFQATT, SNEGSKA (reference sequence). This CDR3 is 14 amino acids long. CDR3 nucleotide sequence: TGCAGTGCCGAAATGGCAGGGGCCGGCTACGAGCAGTACTTC. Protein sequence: CSAEMAGAGYEQYF.